This TCR beta chain comes out of a study of blood T cell repertoires in COVID-19. Libraries were prepared by immunoSEQ multiplex PCR; TCRdb keeps only in-frame clonotypes and omits some of them. Of about 310,000 clones listed, roughly 90% are singletons. After removal of 4 bases from V and 10 bases from J, the junction contained 8 bases not matched to a gene. The CDR3 runs to 15 residues. Germline CDR1 and CDR2: KGHDR and SFDVKD. The V gene is TRBV24-1, the J gene TRBJ2-1; 11 nucleotides agree with TRBD2. The source of this sequence is a woman in her 40s who had recovered from COVID-19. The specimen sequenced was PBMCs or T cells enriched from blood (not recorded which). This CDR3 reads CATSDWSSGRAEQFF. CDR3 DNA sequence: TGTGCCACCAGTGACTGGAGTAGCGGGAGGGCGGAGCAGTTCTTC.